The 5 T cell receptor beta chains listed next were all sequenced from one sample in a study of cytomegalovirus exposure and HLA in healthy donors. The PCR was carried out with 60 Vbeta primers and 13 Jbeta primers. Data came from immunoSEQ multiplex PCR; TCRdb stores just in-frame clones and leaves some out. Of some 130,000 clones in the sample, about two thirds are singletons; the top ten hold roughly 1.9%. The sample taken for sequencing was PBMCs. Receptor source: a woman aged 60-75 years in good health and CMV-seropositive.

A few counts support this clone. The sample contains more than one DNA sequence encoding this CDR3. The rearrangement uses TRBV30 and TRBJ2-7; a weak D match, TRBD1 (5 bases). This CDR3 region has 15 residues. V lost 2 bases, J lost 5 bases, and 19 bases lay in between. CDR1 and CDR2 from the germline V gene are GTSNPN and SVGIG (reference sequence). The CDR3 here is CAWSPTWQGTDEQYF. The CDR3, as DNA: TGTGCCTGGAGTCCAACGTGGCAGGGAACGGACGAGCAGTACTTC.

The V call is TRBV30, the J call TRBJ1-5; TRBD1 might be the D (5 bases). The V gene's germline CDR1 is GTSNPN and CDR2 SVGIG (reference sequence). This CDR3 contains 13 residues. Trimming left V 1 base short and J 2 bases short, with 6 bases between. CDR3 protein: CAWSEGGNQPQHF. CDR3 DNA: TGTGCCTGGAGTGAAGGGGGCAATCAGCCCCAGCATTTT.

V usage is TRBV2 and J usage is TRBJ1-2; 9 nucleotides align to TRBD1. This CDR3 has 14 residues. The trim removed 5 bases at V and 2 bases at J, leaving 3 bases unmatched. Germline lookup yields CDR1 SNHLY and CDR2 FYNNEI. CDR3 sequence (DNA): TGTGCCAGCAGTTTACAGGGGGCGAACTATGGCTACACCTTC. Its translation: CASSLQGANYGYTF.

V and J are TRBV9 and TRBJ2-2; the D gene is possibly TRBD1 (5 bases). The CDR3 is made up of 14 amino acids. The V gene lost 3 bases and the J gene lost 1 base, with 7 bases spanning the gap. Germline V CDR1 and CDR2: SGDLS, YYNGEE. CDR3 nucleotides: TGTGCCAGCAGCGCGACAGAGAACACCGGGGAGCTGTTTTTT. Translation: CASSATENTGELFF. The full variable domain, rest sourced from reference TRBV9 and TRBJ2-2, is DSGVTQTPKHLITATGQRVTLRCSPRSGDLSVYWYQQSLDQGLQFLIQYYNGEERAKGNILERFSAQQFPDLHSELNLSSLELGDSALYFCASSATENTGELFFGEGSRLTVL.

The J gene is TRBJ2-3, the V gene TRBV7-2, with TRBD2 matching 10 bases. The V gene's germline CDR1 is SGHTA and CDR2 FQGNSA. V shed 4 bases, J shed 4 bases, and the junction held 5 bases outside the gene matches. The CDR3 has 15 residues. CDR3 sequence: CASSSSGSWADTQYF. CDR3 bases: TGTGCCAGCAGCTCTAGCGGGAGTTGGGCAGATACGCAGTATTTT.